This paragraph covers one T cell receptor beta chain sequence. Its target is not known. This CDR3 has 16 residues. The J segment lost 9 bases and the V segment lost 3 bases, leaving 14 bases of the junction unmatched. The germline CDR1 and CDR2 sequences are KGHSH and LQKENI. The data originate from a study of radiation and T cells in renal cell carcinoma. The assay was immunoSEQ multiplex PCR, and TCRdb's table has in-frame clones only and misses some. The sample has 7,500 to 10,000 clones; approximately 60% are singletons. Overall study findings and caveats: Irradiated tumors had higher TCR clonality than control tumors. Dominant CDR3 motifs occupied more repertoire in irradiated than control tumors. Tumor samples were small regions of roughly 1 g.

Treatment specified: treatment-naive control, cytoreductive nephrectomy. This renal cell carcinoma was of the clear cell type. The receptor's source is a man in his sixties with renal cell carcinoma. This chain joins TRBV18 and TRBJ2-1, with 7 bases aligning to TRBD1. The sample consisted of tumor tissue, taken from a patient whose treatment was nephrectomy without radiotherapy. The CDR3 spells CASSPTYQTGAGEQFF. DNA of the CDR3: TGTGCCAGCTCACCGACGTACCAAACAGGGGCGGGTGAGCAGTTCTTC.